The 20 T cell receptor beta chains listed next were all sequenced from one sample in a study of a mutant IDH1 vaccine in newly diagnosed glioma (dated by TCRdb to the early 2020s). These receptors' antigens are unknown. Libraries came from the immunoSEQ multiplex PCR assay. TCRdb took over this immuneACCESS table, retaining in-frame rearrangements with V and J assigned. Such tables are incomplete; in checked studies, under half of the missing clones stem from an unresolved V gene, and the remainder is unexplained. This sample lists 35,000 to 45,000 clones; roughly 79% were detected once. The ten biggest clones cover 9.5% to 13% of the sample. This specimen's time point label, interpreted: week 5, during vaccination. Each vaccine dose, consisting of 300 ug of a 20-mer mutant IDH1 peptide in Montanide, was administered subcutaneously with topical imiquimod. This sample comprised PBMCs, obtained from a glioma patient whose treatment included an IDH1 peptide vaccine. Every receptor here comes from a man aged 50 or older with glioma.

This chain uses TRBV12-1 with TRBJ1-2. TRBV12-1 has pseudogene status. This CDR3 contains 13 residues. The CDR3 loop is CASSFAGIIGYTF. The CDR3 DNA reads TGTGCCAGCAGCTTTGCGGGGATTATTGGCTACACCTTC.

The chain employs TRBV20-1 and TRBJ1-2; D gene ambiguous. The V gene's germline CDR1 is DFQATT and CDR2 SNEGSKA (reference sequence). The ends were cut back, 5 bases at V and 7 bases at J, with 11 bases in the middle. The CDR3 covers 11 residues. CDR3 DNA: TGCAGTGCTCAGACTCCCGTTGGCTACACCTTC. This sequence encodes CSAQTPVGYTF.

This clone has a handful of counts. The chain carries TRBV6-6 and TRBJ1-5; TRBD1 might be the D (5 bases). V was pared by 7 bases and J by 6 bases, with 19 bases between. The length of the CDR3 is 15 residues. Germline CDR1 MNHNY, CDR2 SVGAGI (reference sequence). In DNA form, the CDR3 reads TGTGCCAGCAACCCGCCGGGGGGGGAAGGTCAGCCCCAGCATTTT. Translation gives CASNPPGGEGQPQHF.

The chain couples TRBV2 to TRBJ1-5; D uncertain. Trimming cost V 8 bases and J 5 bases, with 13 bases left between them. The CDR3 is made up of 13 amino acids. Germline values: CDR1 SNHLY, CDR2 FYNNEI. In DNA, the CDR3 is TGTGCCAGCCGACCGTTTGGGGATCAGCCCCAGCATTTT. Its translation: CASRPFGDQPQHF.

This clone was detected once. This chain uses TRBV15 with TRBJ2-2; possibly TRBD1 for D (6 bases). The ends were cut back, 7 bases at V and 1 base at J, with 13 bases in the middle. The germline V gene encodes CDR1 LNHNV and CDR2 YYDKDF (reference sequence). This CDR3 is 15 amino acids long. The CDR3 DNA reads TGTGCCACCACCTCCCGGGACATGAACACCGGGGAGCTGTTTTTT. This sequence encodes CATTSRDMNTGELFF.

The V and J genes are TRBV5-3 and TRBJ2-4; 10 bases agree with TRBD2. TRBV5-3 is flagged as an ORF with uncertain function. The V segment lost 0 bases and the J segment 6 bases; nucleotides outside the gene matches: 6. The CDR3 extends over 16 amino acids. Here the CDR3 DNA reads TGTGCCAGAAGCTTGGCCCCTAGCGGGGGCTTAAACATTCAGTACTTC. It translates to CARSLAPSGGLNIQYF.

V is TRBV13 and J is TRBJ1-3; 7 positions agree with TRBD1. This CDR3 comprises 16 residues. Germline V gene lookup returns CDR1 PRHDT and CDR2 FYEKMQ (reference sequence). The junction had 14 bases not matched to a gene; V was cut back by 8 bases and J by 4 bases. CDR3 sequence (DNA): TGTGCCAGCCCGTGGGAGGGGGCGAAAAGAGGAAACACCATATATTTT. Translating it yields CASPWEGAKRGNTIYF.

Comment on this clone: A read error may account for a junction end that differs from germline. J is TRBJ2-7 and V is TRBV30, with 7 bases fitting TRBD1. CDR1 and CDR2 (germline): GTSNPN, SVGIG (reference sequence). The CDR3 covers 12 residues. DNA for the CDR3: TGTGCCTGGAGTGGGACAGGATACGAGCAGTGCTTC. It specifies CAWSGTGYEQCF.

CDR3 loop: CASSESGRGVADTQYF. DNA of the CDR3: TGTGCCAGCAGTGAATCGGGCAGGGGGGTCGCAGATACGCAGTATTTT. V is TRBV25-1 and J is TRBJ2-3, with a weak D call TRBD1 (7 bases). Deletions cut 1 base from V and 4 bases from J, with 15 bases between. CDR3 length equals 16 residues. Germline V gene data show CDR1 as MGHDK and CDR2 as SYGVNS.

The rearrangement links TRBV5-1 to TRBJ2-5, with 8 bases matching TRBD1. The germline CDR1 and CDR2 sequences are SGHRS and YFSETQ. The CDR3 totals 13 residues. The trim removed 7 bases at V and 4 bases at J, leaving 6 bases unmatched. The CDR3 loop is CASSTGAAETQYF. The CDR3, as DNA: TGCGCCAGCTCGACAGGGGCGGCAGAGACCCAGTACTTC.

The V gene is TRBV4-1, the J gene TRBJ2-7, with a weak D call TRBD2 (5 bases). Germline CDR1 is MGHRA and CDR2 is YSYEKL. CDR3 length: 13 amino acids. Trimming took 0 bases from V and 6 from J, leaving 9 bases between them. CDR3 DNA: TGCGCCAGCAGCCAAGACTGGAGCGGCGAGCAGTACTTC. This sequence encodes CASSQDWSGEQYF.

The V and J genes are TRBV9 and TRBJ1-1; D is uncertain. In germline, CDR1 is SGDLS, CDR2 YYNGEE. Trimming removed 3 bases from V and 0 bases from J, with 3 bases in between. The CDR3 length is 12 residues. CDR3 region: CASSELNTEAFF. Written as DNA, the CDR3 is TGTGCCAGCAGCGAACTGAACACTGAAGCTTTCTTT.

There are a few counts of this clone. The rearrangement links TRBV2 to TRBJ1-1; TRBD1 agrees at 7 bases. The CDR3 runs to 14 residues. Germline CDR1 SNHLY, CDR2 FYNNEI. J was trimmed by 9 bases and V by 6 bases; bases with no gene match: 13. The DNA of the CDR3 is TGTGCCAGCAGCCGTGAGGGGGGACAGACTAAAGCTTTCTTT. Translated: CASSREGGQTKAFF.

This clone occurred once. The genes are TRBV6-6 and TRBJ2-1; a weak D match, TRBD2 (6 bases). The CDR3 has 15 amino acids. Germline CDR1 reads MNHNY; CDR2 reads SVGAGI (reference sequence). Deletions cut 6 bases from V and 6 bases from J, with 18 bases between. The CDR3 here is CASSLGTRGSNEQFF. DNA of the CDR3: TGTGCCAGCAGCTTAGGGACTCGAGGTAGCAATGAGCAGTTCTTC.

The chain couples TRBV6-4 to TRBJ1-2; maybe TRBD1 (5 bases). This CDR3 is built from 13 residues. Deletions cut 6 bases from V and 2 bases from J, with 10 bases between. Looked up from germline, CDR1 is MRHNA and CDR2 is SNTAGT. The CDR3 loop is CASSRDRNYGYTF. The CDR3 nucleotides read TGTGCCAGCAGCAGGGACCGCAACTATGGCTACACCTTC.

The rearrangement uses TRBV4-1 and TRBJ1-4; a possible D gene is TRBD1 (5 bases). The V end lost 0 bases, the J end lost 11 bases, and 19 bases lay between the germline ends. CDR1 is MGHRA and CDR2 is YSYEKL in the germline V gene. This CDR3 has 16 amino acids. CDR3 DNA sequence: TGCGCCAGCAGCCAAGAAGCGAATTCGCTCAGGGAGAAACTGTTTTTT. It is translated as CASSQEANSLREKLFF.

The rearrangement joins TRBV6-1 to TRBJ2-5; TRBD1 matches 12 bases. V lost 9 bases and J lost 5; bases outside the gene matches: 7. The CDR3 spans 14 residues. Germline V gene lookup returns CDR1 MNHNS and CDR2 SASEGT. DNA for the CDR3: TGTGCCAGTCCTGGGACAGGGGGCCGGGAGACCCAGTACTTC. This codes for CASPGTGGRETQYF.

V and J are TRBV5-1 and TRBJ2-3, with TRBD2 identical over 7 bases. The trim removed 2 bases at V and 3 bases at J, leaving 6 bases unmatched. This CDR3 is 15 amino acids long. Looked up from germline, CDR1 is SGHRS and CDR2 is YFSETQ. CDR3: CASSFGGSGTDTQYF. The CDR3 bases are TGCGCCAGCAGCTTCGGCGGGAGTGGGACAGATACGCAGTATTTT.

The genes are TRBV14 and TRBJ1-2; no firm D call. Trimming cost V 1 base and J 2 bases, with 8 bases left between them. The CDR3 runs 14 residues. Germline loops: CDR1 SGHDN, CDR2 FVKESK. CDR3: CASSQGTGNYGYTF. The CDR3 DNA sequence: TGTGCCAGCAGCCAAGGGACGGGAAACTATGGCTACACCTTC.

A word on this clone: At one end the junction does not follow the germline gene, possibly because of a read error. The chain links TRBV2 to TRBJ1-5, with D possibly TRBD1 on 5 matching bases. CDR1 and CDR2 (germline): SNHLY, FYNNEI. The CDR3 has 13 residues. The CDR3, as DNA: TGTGCCGGCAGTGGGGGGGAGAATCAGCCCCAGCATTTT. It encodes CAGSGGENQPQHF. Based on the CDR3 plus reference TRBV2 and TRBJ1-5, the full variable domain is EPEVTQTPSHQVTQMGQEVILRCVPISNHLYFYWYRQILGQKVEFLVSFYNNEISEKSEIFDDQFSVERPDGSNFTLKIRSTKLEDSAMYFCAGSGGENQPQHFGDGTRLSIL.